The text below deals with one TCR beta chain. Its antigen is not identified. The junction differs from germline at one of its ends, possibly a read error. CDR1 and CDR2 from the germline V gene are SGHNT and YYREEE (reference sequence). The CDR3 spans 16 residues. The data are from a study of cytomegalovirus exposure and HLA in healthy donors. Broader study findings: With further analysis later on, most CMV-associated TCR beta chains appeared HLA-restricted. Association with HLA alleles at 0.05 false discovery rate was found for approximately 18,000 TCR beta sequences in a later analysis.

The PCR ran on 60 Vbeta and 13 Jbeta primers. Sequencing was performed with immunoSEQ multiplex PCR; in TCRdb, only in-frame clones are kept and a portion is missing. The data contain approximately 120,000 clones, approximately 80% of them singletons. The sequence was obtained from a man aged 40-50 years in good health and CMV-seronegative. The sample taken for sequencing was PBMCs. The chain has TRBV5-4 and TRBJ2-6; perhaps TRBD1 as D (5 bases). The CDR3 is CASSPRPESGANGLTF. As DNA, the CDR3 is TGTGCCAGCAGCCCGCGTCCAGAATCTGGGGCCAACGGCCTGACTTTC.